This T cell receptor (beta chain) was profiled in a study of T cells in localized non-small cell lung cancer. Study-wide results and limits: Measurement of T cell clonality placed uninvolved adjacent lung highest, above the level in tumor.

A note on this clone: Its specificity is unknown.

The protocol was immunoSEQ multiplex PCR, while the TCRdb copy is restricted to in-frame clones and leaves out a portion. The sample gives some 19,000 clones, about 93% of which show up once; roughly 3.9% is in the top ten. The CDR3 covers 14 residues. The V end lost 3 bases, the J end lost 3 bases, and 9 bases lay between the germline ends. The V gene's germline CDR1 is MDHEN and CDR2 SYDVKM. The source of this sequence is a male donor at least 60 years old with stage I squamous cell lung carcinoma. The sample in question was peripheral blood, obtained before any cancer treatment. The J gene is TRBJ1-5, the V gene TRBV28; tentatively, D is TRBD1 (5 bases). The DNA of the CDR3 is TGTGCCAGCAGTTTGCAGGGTCACAATCAGCCCCAGCATTTT. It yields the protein CASSLQGHNQPQHF. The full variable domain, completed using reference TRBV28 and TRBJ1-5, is DVKVTQSSRYLVKRTGEKVFLECVQDMDHENMFWYRQDPGLGLRLIYFSYDVKMKEKGDIPEGYSVSREKKERFSLILESASTNQTSMYLCASSLQGHNQPQHFGDGTRLSIL.